The 32 T cell receptor beta chains in this list originate from one sample, sequenced in a study of beta chain features in type 1 diabetes (dated by TCRdb to between 2018 and 2020). The library came from the immunoSEQ multiplex PCR assay. The entire amount of isolated RNA was reverse transcribed using the High Capacity cDNA Reverse Transcription Kit, so the sequenced TCRB transcripts were expressed ones. What TCRdb holds here is the immuneACCESS table cut down to in-frame rearrangements. Part of the clones is not present; checked against another copy, under half of the missing clones reflect an unresolved V gene, and the others are unexplained. The sample table lists about 120,000 clones, less than 20% of them with a count of one. The biggest ten clones account for about 2.1% of the sample. The study at large found these results: In all four CD4+ subsets, TCRB CDR3 length was moderately but significantly shorter in type 1 diabetes patients.

No antigens are known for them. The source material was central memory CD4+ T cells from blood. The receptors here all came from a man under 40 with type 1 diabetes.

In the case of this clone: In the same sample, other DNA sequences code for this CDR3. This chain links TRBV5-1 with TRBJ2-1, with TRBD2 identical over 12 bases. J was trimmed by 2 bases and V by 2 bases; bases with no gene match: 2. This CDR3 region has 16 residues. The V gene's germline CDR1 is SGHRS and CDR2 YFSETQ. Written as DNA, the CDR3 is TGCGCCAGCAGCTTCCTAGCGGGGGGGCCCTACAATGAGCAGTTCTTC. It translates to CASSFLAGGPYNEQFF.

The CDR3 is CASSSVPRGVGTGELFF. The CDR3 region has the DNA TGTGCCAGCAGCTCAGTCCCCCGGGGGGTCGGCACCGGGGAGCTGTTTTTT. The chain uses TRBV7-3 and TRBJ2-2; 7 nucleotides match TRBD2. The CDR3 is 17 residues long. V was pared by 4 bases and J by 4 bases, with 12 bases of the junction left unmatched. Germline V gives CDR1 SGHTA, CDR2 FQGTGA.

A few counts support this clone. The CDR3 reads CASSRDFDGYTF. For the CDR3, the DNA is TGTGCCAGTAGTAGGGATTTTGATGGCTACACCTTC. V is TRBV19 and J is TRBJ1-2; D remains ambiguous. The germline V and J ends were trimmed by 4 bases and 6 bases, with 9 bases remaining between them. CDR3 length equals 12 residues. Per germline, CDR1 LNHDA and CDR2 SQIVND (reference sequence).

This clone was found a few times. The rearrangement joins TRBV5-1 to TRBJ1-2, with D possibly TRBD1 on 5 matching bases. Germline-derived CDR1 and CDR2 are SGHRS and YFSETQ. This CDR3 is built from 15 residues. V was clipped by 0 bases and J by 4 bases, with 13 bases between them. CDR3 protein: CASSLGQSYGYGYTF. The CDR3, as DNA: TGCGCCAGCAGCTTGGGACAGTCTTATGGCTATGGCTACACCTTC.

This clone was seen more than once but under ten times. The V and J genes are TRBV28 and TRBJ2-5; 12 bases fit TRBD2. Germline CDR1 reads MDHEN; CDR2 reads SYDVKM. The CDR3 is 16 amino acids. Trimming at V came to 4 bases and at J to 0 bases, leaving 3 bases not matched to a gene. CDR3: CASSSGLAGYQETQYF. The CDR3 coding sequence is TGTGCCAGCAGTTCCGGACTAGCGGGGTACCAAGAGACCCAGTACTTC.

The chain employs TRBV29-1 and TRBJ2-3, with TRBD2 matching 7 bases. Germline assignment: CDR1 SQVTM and CDR2 ANQGSEA. The CDR3 is 15 residues long. V trimming: 7 bases; J trimming: 2 bases; junction bases outside the gene matches: 12. CDR3 coding DNA: TGCAGCGCACTTCATGGAGCGGGGCACACAGATACGCAGTATTTT. This encodes CSALHGAGHTDTQYF.

Points on this clone: The sample carries other DNA sequences with the same CDR3. The CDR3 coding sequence is TGCGCCAGCAGCTCGGGACAGGGGACCTACGAGCAGTACTTC. Translating it yields CASSSGQGTYEQYF. The chain has TRBV5-1 and TRBJ2-7, with TRBD1 matching 10 bases. Trimming removed 3 bases from V and 2 bases from J; junction bases left unmatched: 2. CDR3 size: 14 residues. Germline V gene sequence: CDR1 SGHRS, CDR2 YFSETQ.

This clone was recorded a few times. This chain connects TRBV28 to TRBJ1-4, with D hard to call. The CDR3 totals 15 residues. Germline V gene lookup returns CDR1 MDHEN and CDR2 SYDVKM. With 8 bases removed from V and 0 bases from J, the gap between germline ends came to 13 bases. The CDR3 DNA reads TGTGCCAGCCAAAGGCCTTTTGCAACTAATGAAAAACTGTTTTTT. Protein sequence: CASQRPFATNEKLFF.

The chain couples TRBV5-1 to TRBJ1-5; D may be TRBD1 (5 bases). V was clipped by 5 bases and J by 1 base, with 10 bases between them. CDR1 and CDR2 (germline): SGHRS, YFSETQ. The CDR3 totals 14 residues. The CDR3: CASREGLSNQPQHF. CDR3 sequence (DNA): TGCGCCAGCAGGGAGGGACTGAGCAATCAGCCCCAGCATTTT.

This clone came up a few times. The chain carries TRBV11-2 and TRBJ2-3; D is unresolved. The CDR3 is 13 residues long. Germline-derived CDR1 and CDR2 are SGHAT and FQNNGV. V dropped 5 bases and J dropped 6 bases, with 12 bases sitting between them. The CDR3 coding sequence is TGTGCCAGCAGCCCGGATACGGCTGATACGCAGTATTTT. It encodes CASSPDTADTQYF.

This chain uses TRBV30 with TRBJ1-6; D is unresolved. The V end lost 4 bases, the J end lost 4 bases, and 8 bases lay between the germline ends. The germline V gene encodes CDR1 GTSNPN and CDR2 SVGIG (reference sequence). CDR3 length equals 13 residues. CDR3 amino acids: CAWTSEYNSPLHF. CDR3 sequence (DNA): TGTGCCTGGACGTCGGAATATAATTCACCCCTCCACTTT.

The V call is TRBV7-6, the J call TRBJ2-5; 7 nucleotides match TRBD2. The CDR3 loop spans 15 amino acids. The trim removed 0 bases at V and 4 bases at J, leaving 5 bases unmatched. CDR1 and CDR2 (germline): SGHVS, FNYEAQ. The CDR3 sequence: CASSLAMSGGETQYF. The CDR3 nucleotides read TGTGCCAGCAGCTTAGCGATGTCGGGGGGAGAGACCCAGTACTTC.

CDR3 amino acids: CASSHTSGTYEQYF. The CDR3 nucleotides read TGTGCCAGCAGTCATACTAGCGGGACCTACGAGCAGTACTTC. The chain carries TRBV7-9 and TRBJ2-7; TRBD2 matches 10 bases. This CDR3 comprises 14 residues. Trimming removed 6 bases from V and 2 bases from J; junction bases left unmatched: 4. The germline V gene encodes CDR1 SEHNR and CDR2 FQNEAQ (reference sequence).

The chain employs TRBV9 and TRBJ2-1; D gene ambiguous. Looked up from germline, CDR1 is SGDLS and CDR2 is YYNGEE. V was shortened by 6 bases and J by 5 bases, with 12 bases between the two germline ends. The CDR3 contains 13 residues. The CDR3 loop reads CASTGSADNEQFF. CDR3 coding DNA: TGTGCCAGCACCGGGTCGGCGGACAATGAGCAGTTCTTC.

This clone has a handful of counts. This chain joins TRBV5-1 and TRBJ1-1; D is ambiguous. With 1 base removed from V and 1 base from J, the gap between germline ends came to 5 bases. From germline, CDR1 is SGHRS and CDR2 YFSETQ. The CDR3 extends over 13 amino acids. The CDR3 protein is CASSLMGNTEAFF. The CDR3 DNA sequence: TGCGCCAGCAGCTTGATGGGGAACACTGAAGCTTTCTTT.

This clone has a handful of counts. V is TRBV27 and J is TRBJ2-1; tentative D call: TRBD2 (6 bases). The CDR3 sequence is 15 residues long. V lost 2 bases and J 5 bases, leaving 13 bases between the germline ends. The V gene's germline CDR1 is MNHEY and CDR2 SMNVEV (reference sequence). The CDR3, as DNA: TGTGCCAGCAGTTTAAATCTCGCGGGGAACAATGAGCAGTTCTTC. Its translation is CASSLNLAGNNEQFF.

This clone was observed a few times. The chain is built from TRBV7-9 and TRBJ1-4; D call uncertain. Trimming left V 8 bases short and J 8 bases short, with 12 bases between. This CDR3 is 12 amino acids long. CDR1 is SEHNR, CDR2 FQNEAQ, per germline (reference sequence). The CDR3 DNA sequence: TGTGCCAGCGACAAACAACGGGAAAAACTGTTTTTT. Translated, it gives CASDKQREKLFF.

By share, this clone counts as medium-sized. Other DNA sequences in the sample encode the same CDR3. This chain connects TRBV29-1 to TRBJ1-3; the D gene is possibly TRBD1 (5 bases). V was shortened by 7 bases and J by 0 bases, with 13 bases between the two germline ends. Germline loops: CDR1 SQVTM, CDR2 ANQGSEA. This CDR3 has 14 amino acids. CDR3 sequence reads: CSAGGTYSGNTIYF. The CDR3 nucleotides read TGCAGCGCGGGGGGAACCTACTCTGGAAACACCATATATTTT.

This clone was counted a few times. V gene TRBV14 combines with J gene TRBJ2-1; TRBD2 matches at 8 bases. Per the germline V gene, CDR1 is SGHDN and CDR2 is FVKESK. The CDR3 runs to 17 residues. V dropped 4 bases and J dropped 8; count of bases not matched to a gene: 16. The CDR3 region is CASSPSQRAGGKDEQFF. CDR3 bases: TGTGCCAGCAGCCCCTCCCAGCGGGCGGGGGGTAAGGATGAGCAGTTCTTC.

This chain connects TRBV11-3 to TRBJ1-1; D gene uncertain. The V and J ends lost 4 bases and 0 bases respectively, with 6 bases between them. CDR3 length equals 13 residues. Looked up from germline, CDR1 is SGHNT and CDR2 is YENEEA. CDR3: CASSSIVNTEAFF. The CDR3 DNA reads as TGTGCCAGCAGCTCGATCGTGAACACTGAAGCTTTCTTT. Using reference TRBV11-3 and TRBJ1-1 for the parts outside the CDR3, the full variable domain is EAGVVQSPRYKIIEKKQPVAFWCNPISGHNTLYWYLQNLGQGPELLIRYENEEAVDDSQLPKDRFSAERLKGVDSTLKIQPAELGDSAVYLCASSSIVNTEAFFGQGTRLTVV.

This clone turned up a few times. The rearrangement joins TRBV30 to TRBJ2-5; no clear D. Germline CDR1 is GTSNPN and CDR2 is SVGIG (reference sequence). CDR3 size: 13 residues. V dropped 4 bases and J dropped 4 bases, with 13 bases sitting between them. In DNA, the CDR3 is TGTGCCTGGACGGTTGGGCTTGGAGAGACCCAGTACTTC. Amino acids: CAWTVGLGETQYF. The full variable domain, completed using reference TRBV30 and TRBJ2-5, is SQTIHQWPATLVQPVGSPLSLECTVEGTSNPNLYWYRQAAGRGLQLLFYSVGIGQISSEVPQNLSASRPQDRQFILSSKKLLLSDSGFYLCAWTVGLGETQYFGPGTRLLVL.

This clone was found a few times. This chain uses TRBV7-2 with TRBJ1-3; tentative D call: TRBD1 (6 bases). The CDR3 has 16 amino acids. Germline V lookup: CDR1 SGHTA, CDR2 FQGNSA. V was trimmed by 1 base and J by 4 bases, leaving 14 bases between them. In nucleotides, the CDR3 is TGTGCCAGCAGCTTAGGCGGGGGGCGATTAGGAAACACCATATATTTT. Its translation: CASSLGGGRLGNTIYF.

This clone was observed a handful of times. The rearrangement uses TRBV14 and TRBJ2-1; possibly TRBD1 for D (5 bases). V was pared by 1 base and J by 0 bases, with 13 bases between. The germline CDR1 and CDR2 sequences are SGHDN and FVKESK. This CDR3 is 17 amino acids long. CDR3 protein: CASSQGGLPSSYNEQFF. The CDR3 region has the DNA TGTGCCAGCAGCCAAGGGGGCCTACCGAGCTCCTACAATGAGCAGTTCTTC.

The chain recombines TRBV19 with TRBJ1-5; D not certain. Germline CDR1 is LNHDA and CDR2 is SQIVND (reference sequence). The V and J ends lost 2 bases and 7 bases respectively, with 9 bases between them. This CDR3 contains 13 residues. DNA of the CDR3: TGTGCCAGTAGTATAAAGGTTGGGCAGCCCCAGCATTTT. It is translated as CASSIKVGQPQHF.

The rearrangement links TRBV20-1 to TRBJ1-2, with a weak D call TRBD1 (5 bases). The CDR3 loop spans 11 amino acids. From germline, CDR1 is DFQATT and CDR2 SNEGSKA (reference sequence). The V and J ends lost 5 bases and 5 bases respectively, with 9 bases between them. The CDR3 spells CSAGGIYGYTF. CDR3 coding DNA: TGCAGTGCTGGGGGTATTTATGGCTACACCTTC.

The chain couples TRBV11-2 to TRBJ2-1; a weak D match, TRBD1 (6 bases). The CDR3 is made up of 16 amino acids. CDR1 is SGHAT, CDR2 FQNNGV, per germline. V was pared by 4 bases and J by 4 bases, with 17 bases between. The CDR3 here is CASSSLSGGLYNEQFF. Written as DNA, the CDR3 is TGTGCCAGCAGCTCTCTTAGTGGGGGCCTTTACAATGAGCAGTTCTTC.

The chain carries TRBV2 and TRBJ2-5, with D unresolved. Germline lookup yields CDR1 SNHLY and CDR2 FYNNEI. The V gene lost 2 bases and the J gene lost 10 bases, with 11 bases spanning the gap. This CDR3 comprises 12 residues. The CDR3 here is CASSEWDSNQYF. The CDR3 nucleotides are TGTGCCAGCAGTGAATGGGATTCAAACCAGTACTTC.

This clone appeared many times. The gene calls are TRBV7-2 and TRBJ2-5; 7 bases align to TRBD1. The CDR3 runs 16 residues. The V and J ends lost 6 bases and 5 bases, in that order; junction bases with no gene match: 15. Germline assignment: CDR1 SGHTA and CDR2 FQGNSA. CDR3 DNA: TGTGCCAGCAGTCAAAAGGGGGCTTTCAGTAGGGAGACCCAGTACTTC. It encodes CASSQKGAFSRETQYF.

DNA of the CDR3: TGTGCCAGCAGCGTAGACCCGACAGGGATCGCTGAAGCTTTCTTT. Translated, it gives CASSVDPTGIAEAFF. The chain is built from TRBV9 and TRBJ1-1; 7 bases align to TRBD1. V gave up 0 bases and J gave up 6 bases; unmatched junction bases: 8. The CDR3 is made up of 15 amino acids. CDR1 SGDLS and CDR2 YYNGEE come from the germline V gene. The whole variable domain, remainder taken from reference TRBV9 and TRBJ1-1, is DSGVTQTPKHLITATGQRVTLRCSPRSGDLSVYWYQQSLDQGLQFLIQYYNGEERAKGNILERFSAQQFPDLHSELNLSSLELGDSALYFCASSVDPTGIAEAFFGQGTRLTVV.

This clone was seen only a few times. The chain employs TRBV30 and TRBJ2-2; D not resolved. Gene TRBJ1-3 matches the end of the DNA better, so the J call may be wrong. This CDR3 contains 11 residues. The germline V gene encodes CDR1 GTSNPN and CDR2 SVGIG (reference sequence). As DNA, the CDR3 is TGTCTAGCCGAAACACGGAACACCATATATTTT. This gives the protein CLAETRNTIYF.

Of note for this clone: Other nucleotide sequences in the sample specify the same CDR3. The V call is TRBV13, the J call TRBJ2-5; 15 positions match TRBD2. V was clipped by 0 bases and J by 1 base; unmatched bases: 6. CDR1 is PRHDT, CDR2 FYEKMQ, per germline (reference sequence). CDR3 length equals 19 residues. CDR3 sequence: CASSLGSGLAGGLQETQYF. In nucleotides, the CDR3 is TGTGCCAGCAGCTTAGGTTCGGGACTAGCGGGGGGTCTCCAAGAGACCCAGTACTTC.

This clone was counted a few times. The chain joins TRBV4-1 to TRBJ1-2, with 7 positions matching TRBD1. Germline V gene sequence: CDR1 MGHRA, CDR2 YSYEKL. Trimming cost V 2 bases and J 4 bases; bases outside gene matches: 10. The CDR3 extends over 16 amino acids. CDR3 sequence: CASSQNQGVAAYGYTF. CDR3 nucleotides: TGCGCCAGCAGCCAAAATCAGGGGGTTGCCGCCTATGGCTACACCTTC.